These 32 T cell receptor beta chains were sequenced from one sample in a study of regulatory T cells in long-lasting Graves disease. The time point denotes: newly diagnosed GD, antithyroid drugs for less than 3 months. The TCR library was made from RNA extracted from PBMCs. The TCR beta library used iRepertoire HTBI primers with Arm-PCR amplification of CDR3. Each CDR3 protein gets one entry after TCRdb re-called the multiplex PCR reads with MiXCR. Altogether about 500,000 distinct CDR3 sequences are present, around 16% being singletons, with the ten largest covering 10% to 15%. The data also belong to a second study, concerning T cells in Graves' hyperthyroidism and ophthalmopathy.

Sequenced here: peripheral blood mononuclear cells (PBMCs), sampled at new diagnosis, from a patient treated with antithyroid drugs. Receptors originate from a man aged 35 to 55 with Graves disease.

This clonotype was recorded at least ten times. V usage is TRBV20-1 and J usage is TRBJ2-7, with D tentatively TRBD2 (5 bases). CDR1 DFQATT and CDR2 SNEGSKA come from the germline V gene (reference sequence). The length of the CDR3 is 15 residues. The germline V and J ends were trimmed by 0 bases and 4 bases, with 16 bases remaining between them. Written as DNA, the CDR3 is TGCAGTGCTAGAGATCTGGACTCATCGACGTACGAGCAGTACTTC. Translated, it gives CSARDLDSSTYEQYF.

This clonotype was found many times. The genes are TRBV6-5 and TRBJ2-7, with unresolved D. Germline CDR1 and CDR2: MNHEY and SVGAGI. The CDR3 has 12 amino acids. Trimming took 4 bases from V and 1 from J, leaving 5 bases between them. CDR3 sequence reads: CASSFVSYEQYF. In DNA form, the CDR3 reads TGTGCCAGCAGTTTTGTTTCCTACGAGCAGTACTTC.

In this sample, this clonotype turned up once. This may be a read error: a much more frequent sequence differs by one nucleotide. V gene TRBV7-9 combines with J gene TRBJ2-1; D is possibly TRBD1 (5 bases). Trimming removed 7 bases from V and 7 bases from J, with 26 bases in between. The germline V gene has CDR1 SEHNR and CDR2 FQNEAQ (reference sequence). The CDR3 is 17 residues long. DNA for the CDR3: TGTGCCAGCACCTGGACACGTTCTACTCACAAAGGGAATGAGCAGTTCTTC. Its translation is CASTWTRSTHKGNEQFF.

This clonotype appeared many times. This chain uses TRBV7-2 with TRBJ1-2; no clear D gene. Germline loops: CDR1 SGHTA, CDR2 FQGNSA. Trimming cost V 5 bases and J 3 bases, with 7 bases left between them. The CDR3 has 12 residues. The CDR3 loop is CASSRRYYGYTF. The CDR3 DNA sequence: TGTGCCAGCAGCCGACGATACTATGGCTACACCTTC.

The CDR3 here is CASGMGTSTDTQYF. In nucleotides, the CDR3 is TGTGCCAGCGGGATGGGGACTAGCACAGATACGCAGTATTTT. The chain is built from TRBV6-1 and TRBJ2-3; a possible D gene is TRBD2 (6 bases). The germline V gene has CDR1 MNHNS and CDR2 SASEGT. The CDR3 loop spans 14 amino acids. Trimming pared 8 bases from V and 0 bases from J, leaving 12 bases between.

The chain is built from TRBV3-1 and TRBJ2-5, with D perhaps TRBD2 (6 bases). V lost 2 bases, J lost 4 bases, and 11 bases lay in between. This CDR3 has 14 amino acids. The germline V gene has CDR1 LGHDT and CDR2 YNNKEL (reference sequence). CDR3 residues: CASSQREFRETQYF. CDR3 coding DNA: TGTGCCAGCAGCCAACGGGAGTTCCGAGAGACCCAGTACTTC.

This clonotype came up a few times. The chain joins TRBV4-1 to TRBJ1-1; TRBD1 is a possible D gene (6 bases). This CDR3 spans 14 amino acids. Trimming cost V 3 bases and J 10 bases, with 18 bases left between them. Germline CDR1 and CDR2: MGHRA and YSYEKL. The CDR3 sequence: CASSHRWGQGGAFF. As DNA, the CDR3 is TGCGCCAGCAGCCACCGCTGGGGACAAGGGGGAGCTTTCTTT.

This clonotype has a handful of counts. The rearrangement joins TRBV6-1 to TRBJ2-5, with D maybe TRBD2 (6 bases). Germline CDR1 is MNHNS and CDR2 is SASEGT. V was pared by 4 bases and J by 3 bases, with 18 bases between. The length of the CDR3 is 16 residues. In DNA form, the CDR3 reads TGTGCCAGCAGTGGGAGGGTGGGGTTTTGGGAAGAGACCCAGTACTTC. It is translated as CASSGRVGFWEETQYF.

This clonotype was seen at least ten times. The chain couples TRBV20-1 to TRBJ2-2; 10 bases agree with TRBD2. This CDR3 has 16 residues. V shed 0 bases, J shed 7 bases, and the junction held 8 bases outside the gene matches. CDR1 is DFQATT and CDR2 is SNEGSKA in the germline V gene (reference sequence). CDR3 sequence: CSARDPSGRAGGELFF. CDR3 nucleotides: TGCAGTGCTAGAGATCCCAGCGGGAGGGCTGGCGGGGAGCTGTTTTTT.

Many counts were recorded for this clonotype. The J gene is TRBJ2-2, the V gene TRBV2, with 11 bases identical to TRBD2. V dropped 7 bases and J dropped 2; count of bases not matched to a gene: 6. Germline V gene lookup returns CDR1 SNHLY and CDR2 FYNNEI. The CDR3 is 16 amino acids. The CDR3 reads CASTQLAGGNTGELFF. The CDR3 coding sequence is TGTGCCAGCACTCAGCTAGCGGGAGGCAACACCGGGGAGCTGTTTTTT. The full variable domain, rest sourced from reference TRBV2 and TRBJ2-2, is EPEVTQTPSHQVTQMGQEVILRCVPISNHLYFYWYRQILGQKVEFLVSFYNNEISEKSEIFDDQFSVERPDGSNFTLKIRSTKLEDSAMYFCASTQLAGGNTGELFFGEGSRLTVL.

This clonotype was seen only a few times. The J gene is TRBJ2-2, the V gene TRBV24-1; maybe TRBD1 (5 bases). This CDR3 region has 15 residues. The V end was cut by 3 bases, the J end by 6 bases, with 13 bases between. Looked up from germline, CDR1 is KGHDR and CDR2 is SFDVKD. This CDR3 reads CATSDPTELSGELFF. The CDR3 nucleotides read TGTGCCACCAGTGATCCGACAGAATTGTCCGGGGAGCTGTTTTTT.

This clonotype has ten or more counts. The chain links TRBV29-1 to TRBJ1-4; D gene ambiguous. Per germline, CDR1 SQVTM and CDR2 ANQGSEA. Trimming removed 6 bases at V and 8 bases at J, with 16 bases between. The CDR3 loop spans 13 amino acids. CDR3 loop: CSVERVSGEKLFF. In DNA form, the CDR3 reads TGCAGCGTCGAAAGGGTCTCGGGGGAAAAACTGTTTTTT.

This clonotype came up a few times. The V call is TRBV4-2, the J call TRBJ1-1; 9 bases agree with TRBD1. Germline CDR1 is LGHNA and CDR2 is YNFKEQ. After removal of 1 base from V and 3 bases from J, the junction contained 3 bases not matched to a gene. The CDR3 contains 15 residues. The CDR3 region has the DNA TGTGCCAGCAGCCAAGCGGGACAGGGATACACTGAAGCTTTCTTT. Encoded protein: CASSQAGQGYTEAFF.

This clonotype was seen ten or more times. The gene calls are TRBV28 and TRBJ2-5; 9 nucleotides match TRBD2. V shed 6 bases, J shed 2 bases, and the junction held 7 bases outside the gene matches. The CDR3 covers 15 residues. The germline CDR1 and CDR2 sequences are MDHEN and SYDVKM. The CDR3 here is CASSSIGLAQETQYF. The DNA for the CDR3 is TGTGCCAGCAGCTCCATTGGACTAGCGCAAGAGACCCAGTACTTC.

This clonotype showed up just a few times. The chain carries TRBV6-2 or TRBV6-3 and TRBJ2-7, with D possibly matching TRBD2 (6 bases). Germline assignment: CDR1 MNHEY and CDR2 SVGEGT. This CDR3 is 15 amino acids long. V shed 5 bases and J shed 6 bases, with 20 bases lying between them. In nucleotides, the CDR3 is TGTGCCAGCAGTAGTCCTACTCGGGAGTATCGCGAGCAGTACTTC. It translates to CASSSPTREYREQYF.

The chain recombines TRBV28 with TRBJ2-5; 8 positions agree with TRBD2. This CDR3 is built from 15 residues. V lost 5 bases, J lost 5 bases, and 10 bases stayed unmatched. Per the germline V gene, CDR1 is MDHEN and CDR2 is SYDVKM. CDR3 sequence: CASSTSGLVRETQYF. In DNA, the CDR3 is TGTGCCAGCAGTACCTCGGGACTAGTGAGGGAGACCCAGTACTTC. Supplemented by reference TRBV28 and TRBJ2-5, the full variable domain reads DVKVTQSSRYLVKRTGEKVFLECVQDMDHENMFWYRQDPGLGLRLIYFSYDVKMKEKGDIPEGYSVSREKKERFSLILESASTNQTSMYLCASSTSGLVRETQYFGPGTRLLVL.

About this clonotype itself: Being one base from a much bigger clone, this may be a read error. The chain joins TRBV7-2 to TRBJ2-4; 10 bases agree with TRBD2. The J call may be wrong; the DNA end is better matched by TRBJ2-1. There are 14 residues in the CDR3. Germline V CDR1 and CDR2: SGHTA, FQGNSA. CDR3 bases: TGTGCCAGCAGCCCCAGCGGGAGGGGAAACATTCAGTTCTTC. Translated, it gives CASSPSGRGNIQFF.

V and J are TRBV15 and TRBJ1-1; possibly TRBD1 for D (6 bases). The V end was cut by 4 bases, the J end by 1 base, with 7 bases between. The length of the CDR3 is 13 residues. The germline gives CDR1 LNHNV, CDR2 YYDKDF (reference sequence). The CDR3 region has the DNA TGTGCCACCAGCATGACAGGGAACACTGAAGCTTTCTTT. The encoded protein is CATSMTGNTEAFF.

This clonotype came up a few times. The J gene is TRBJ1-4, the V gene TRBV4-1, with a tentative D call TRBD1 (6 bases). V lost 3 bases to trimming and J lost 1 base, with 12 bases between them. The length of the CDR3 is 16 residues. Germline V gives CDR1 MGHRA, CDR2 YSYEKL. The CDR3 DNA reads TGCGCCAGCAGCCACAGACGGGGACAAACTAATGAAAAACTGTTTTTT. The encoded protein is CASSHRRGQTNEKLFF.

This clonotype was seen repeatedly, ten times or more. At one boundary the junction diverges from the germline segment, which might be a read error. The DNA of the CDR3 is TGCAGCGTTGAATCGGTCCGGGCGGGATTAGTCTTC. Its translation: CSVESVRAGLVF. V is TRBV29-1 and J is TRBJ2-5, with D tentatively TRBD2 (6 bases). CDR1 is SQVTM and CDR2 is ANQGSEA in the germline V gene. The CDR3 is made up of 12 amino acids.

The chain carries TRBV6-4 and TRBJ2-2, with 11 positions matching TRBD2. This CDR3 contains 15 residues. The V gene's germline CDR1 is MRHNA and CDR2 SNTAGT. V lost 6 bases to trimming and J lost 4 bases; unmatched junction nucleotides: 4. The CDR3 coding sequence is TGTGCCAGCAGACCACTAGCGGGAGTCACCGGGGAGCTGTTTTTT. Translation gives CASRPLAGVTGELFF.

J is TRBJ1-1 and V is TRBV5-1; TRBD1 is a possible D gene (6 bases). From germline, CDR1 is SGHRS and CDR2 YFSETQ. This CDR3 region has 13 residues. Trimming cost V 4 bases and J 1 base, with 8 bases left between them. The CDR3 spells CASSEGQNTEAFF. CDR3 sequence (DNA): TGCGCCAGCAGCGAGGGACAGAACACTGAAGCTTTCTTT.

Of note for this clonotype: The missing conserved phenylalanine or tryptophan at the end of this CDR3 makes a read error likely. CDR3 region: CASSPGNTGELFS. The CDR3 DNA is TGTGCCAGCAGCCCCGGGAACACCGGGGAGCTGTTTTCT. The genes are TRBV7-3 and TRBJ2-2; no reliable D call. Germline V gives CDR1 SGHTA, CDR2 FQGTGA. This CDR3 region has 13 residues. V was cut by 5 bases and J by 1 base, with 5 bases left in between.

At least ten counts were recorded for this clonotype. The chain is built from TRBV19 and TRBJ2-7; unclear D gene. This CDR3 has 15 residues. The V gene lost 5 bases and the J gene lost 2 bases, with 16 bases spanning the gap. CDR1 and CDR2 from the germline V gene are LNHDA and SQIVND (reference sequence). DNA for the CDR3: TGTGCCAGTAGTGGACGGCGGTGGTCGACCTACGAGCAGTACTTC. Encoded protein: CASSGRRWSTYEQYF.

The sample holds many counts of this clonotype. This chain uses TRBV20-1 with TRBJ2-7; 11 bases align to TRBD2. Germline V gene lookup returns CDR1 DFQATT and CDR2 SNEGSKA (reference sequence). CDR3 length: 13 amino acids. V shed 6 bases, J shed 4 bases, and the junction held 5 bases outside the gene matches. As DNA, the CDR3 is TGCAGTGCCCAAAGACTAGCGGGATACGAGCAGTACTTC. Protein sequence: CSAQRLAGYEQYF.

The table lists this clonotype with a few counts. The rearrangement joins TRBV6-2 or TRBV6-3 to TRBJ1-3, with D perhaps matching TRBD1 (5 bases). There are 15 residues in the CDR3. V was cut by 6 bases and J by 2 bases, with 14 bases left in between. Germline V lookup: CDR1 MNHEY, CDR2 SVGEGT. The CDR3, as DNA: TGTGCCAGCAGGAACCTCCTGGGGCCTGGAAACACCATATATTTT. It codes for CASRNLLGPGNTIYF.

This clonotype turned up a few times. V usage is TRBV7-3 and J usage is TRBJ2-3; D is uncertain. V lost 2 bases to trimming and J lost 4 bases, with 7 bases between them. The CDR3 spans 13 residues. The germline CDR1 and CDR2 sequences are SGHTA and FQGTGA. CDR3 bases: TGTGCCAGCAGCTTAGGGATGCCAGATACGCAGTATTTT. It is translated as CASSLGMPDTQYF.

This clonotype was observed at least ten times. V usage is TRBV12-3 or TRBV12-4 and J usage is TRBJ2-7, with D maybe TRBD2 (5 bases). There are 14 residues in the CDR3. Trimming pared 3 bases from V and 3 bases from J, leaving 12 bases between. CDR3 protein: CASSLGDTNYEQYF. CDR3 DNA sequence: TGTGCCAGCAGTTTGGGAGACACAAACTACGAGCAGTACTTC.

V is TRBV20-1 and J is TRBJ2-7; D may match TRBD1 or TRBD2 (5 bases each). The V gene lost 6 bases and the J gene lost 7 bases, with 22 bases spanning the gap. The germline V gene encodes CDR1 DFQATT and CDR2 SNEGSKA (reference sequence). This CDR3 comprises 14 residues. The CDR3 nucleotides are TGCAGTGCGATCACCGGGACGGGGTTGCATGAGCAGTACTTC. Its translation is CSAITGTGLHEQYF.

This clonotype was detected only once. A much larger clone differs by one base, so this may be a read error. The chain employs TRBV5-5 and TRBJ2-1; TRBD1 is a possible D gene (7 bases). The last part of the DNA fits TRBJ2-5 better; the J call may be wrong. Germline loops: CDR1 SGHKS, CDR2 YYEKEE (reference sequence). The CDR3 is made up of 17 amino acids. The CDR3, as DNA: TGTGCCAGCGGCTTCGGCCAGGGGGGTCGCGGGGTAGAGACCCAGTACTTC. Translating gives CASGFGQGGRGVETQYF.

This clonotype has a count of ten or more. This rearrangement joins TRBV30 to TRBJ2-5, with TRBD1 matching 8 bases. Germline V gives CDR1 GTSNPN, CDR2 SVGIG (reference sequence). The ends lost 8 bases at V and 2 bases at J; junction bases unmatched: 7. The CDR3 spans 13 residues. Here the CDR3 reads CAKIDRGQETQYF. The CDR3 region has the DNA TGTGCCAAGATCGACAGGGGACAAGAGACCCAGTACTTC.

This clonotype was observed a few times. The rearrangement uses TRBV30 and TRBJ1-5; no reliable D call. V was pared by 1 base and J by 7 bases, with 11 bases between. This CDR3 has 13 amino acids. Per germline, CDR1 GTSNPN and CDR2 SVGIG (reference sequence). CDR3 protein: CAWSATGDQPQHF. The CDR3 DNA reads TGTGCCTGGAGTGCCACGGGAGACCAGCCCCAGCATTTT.